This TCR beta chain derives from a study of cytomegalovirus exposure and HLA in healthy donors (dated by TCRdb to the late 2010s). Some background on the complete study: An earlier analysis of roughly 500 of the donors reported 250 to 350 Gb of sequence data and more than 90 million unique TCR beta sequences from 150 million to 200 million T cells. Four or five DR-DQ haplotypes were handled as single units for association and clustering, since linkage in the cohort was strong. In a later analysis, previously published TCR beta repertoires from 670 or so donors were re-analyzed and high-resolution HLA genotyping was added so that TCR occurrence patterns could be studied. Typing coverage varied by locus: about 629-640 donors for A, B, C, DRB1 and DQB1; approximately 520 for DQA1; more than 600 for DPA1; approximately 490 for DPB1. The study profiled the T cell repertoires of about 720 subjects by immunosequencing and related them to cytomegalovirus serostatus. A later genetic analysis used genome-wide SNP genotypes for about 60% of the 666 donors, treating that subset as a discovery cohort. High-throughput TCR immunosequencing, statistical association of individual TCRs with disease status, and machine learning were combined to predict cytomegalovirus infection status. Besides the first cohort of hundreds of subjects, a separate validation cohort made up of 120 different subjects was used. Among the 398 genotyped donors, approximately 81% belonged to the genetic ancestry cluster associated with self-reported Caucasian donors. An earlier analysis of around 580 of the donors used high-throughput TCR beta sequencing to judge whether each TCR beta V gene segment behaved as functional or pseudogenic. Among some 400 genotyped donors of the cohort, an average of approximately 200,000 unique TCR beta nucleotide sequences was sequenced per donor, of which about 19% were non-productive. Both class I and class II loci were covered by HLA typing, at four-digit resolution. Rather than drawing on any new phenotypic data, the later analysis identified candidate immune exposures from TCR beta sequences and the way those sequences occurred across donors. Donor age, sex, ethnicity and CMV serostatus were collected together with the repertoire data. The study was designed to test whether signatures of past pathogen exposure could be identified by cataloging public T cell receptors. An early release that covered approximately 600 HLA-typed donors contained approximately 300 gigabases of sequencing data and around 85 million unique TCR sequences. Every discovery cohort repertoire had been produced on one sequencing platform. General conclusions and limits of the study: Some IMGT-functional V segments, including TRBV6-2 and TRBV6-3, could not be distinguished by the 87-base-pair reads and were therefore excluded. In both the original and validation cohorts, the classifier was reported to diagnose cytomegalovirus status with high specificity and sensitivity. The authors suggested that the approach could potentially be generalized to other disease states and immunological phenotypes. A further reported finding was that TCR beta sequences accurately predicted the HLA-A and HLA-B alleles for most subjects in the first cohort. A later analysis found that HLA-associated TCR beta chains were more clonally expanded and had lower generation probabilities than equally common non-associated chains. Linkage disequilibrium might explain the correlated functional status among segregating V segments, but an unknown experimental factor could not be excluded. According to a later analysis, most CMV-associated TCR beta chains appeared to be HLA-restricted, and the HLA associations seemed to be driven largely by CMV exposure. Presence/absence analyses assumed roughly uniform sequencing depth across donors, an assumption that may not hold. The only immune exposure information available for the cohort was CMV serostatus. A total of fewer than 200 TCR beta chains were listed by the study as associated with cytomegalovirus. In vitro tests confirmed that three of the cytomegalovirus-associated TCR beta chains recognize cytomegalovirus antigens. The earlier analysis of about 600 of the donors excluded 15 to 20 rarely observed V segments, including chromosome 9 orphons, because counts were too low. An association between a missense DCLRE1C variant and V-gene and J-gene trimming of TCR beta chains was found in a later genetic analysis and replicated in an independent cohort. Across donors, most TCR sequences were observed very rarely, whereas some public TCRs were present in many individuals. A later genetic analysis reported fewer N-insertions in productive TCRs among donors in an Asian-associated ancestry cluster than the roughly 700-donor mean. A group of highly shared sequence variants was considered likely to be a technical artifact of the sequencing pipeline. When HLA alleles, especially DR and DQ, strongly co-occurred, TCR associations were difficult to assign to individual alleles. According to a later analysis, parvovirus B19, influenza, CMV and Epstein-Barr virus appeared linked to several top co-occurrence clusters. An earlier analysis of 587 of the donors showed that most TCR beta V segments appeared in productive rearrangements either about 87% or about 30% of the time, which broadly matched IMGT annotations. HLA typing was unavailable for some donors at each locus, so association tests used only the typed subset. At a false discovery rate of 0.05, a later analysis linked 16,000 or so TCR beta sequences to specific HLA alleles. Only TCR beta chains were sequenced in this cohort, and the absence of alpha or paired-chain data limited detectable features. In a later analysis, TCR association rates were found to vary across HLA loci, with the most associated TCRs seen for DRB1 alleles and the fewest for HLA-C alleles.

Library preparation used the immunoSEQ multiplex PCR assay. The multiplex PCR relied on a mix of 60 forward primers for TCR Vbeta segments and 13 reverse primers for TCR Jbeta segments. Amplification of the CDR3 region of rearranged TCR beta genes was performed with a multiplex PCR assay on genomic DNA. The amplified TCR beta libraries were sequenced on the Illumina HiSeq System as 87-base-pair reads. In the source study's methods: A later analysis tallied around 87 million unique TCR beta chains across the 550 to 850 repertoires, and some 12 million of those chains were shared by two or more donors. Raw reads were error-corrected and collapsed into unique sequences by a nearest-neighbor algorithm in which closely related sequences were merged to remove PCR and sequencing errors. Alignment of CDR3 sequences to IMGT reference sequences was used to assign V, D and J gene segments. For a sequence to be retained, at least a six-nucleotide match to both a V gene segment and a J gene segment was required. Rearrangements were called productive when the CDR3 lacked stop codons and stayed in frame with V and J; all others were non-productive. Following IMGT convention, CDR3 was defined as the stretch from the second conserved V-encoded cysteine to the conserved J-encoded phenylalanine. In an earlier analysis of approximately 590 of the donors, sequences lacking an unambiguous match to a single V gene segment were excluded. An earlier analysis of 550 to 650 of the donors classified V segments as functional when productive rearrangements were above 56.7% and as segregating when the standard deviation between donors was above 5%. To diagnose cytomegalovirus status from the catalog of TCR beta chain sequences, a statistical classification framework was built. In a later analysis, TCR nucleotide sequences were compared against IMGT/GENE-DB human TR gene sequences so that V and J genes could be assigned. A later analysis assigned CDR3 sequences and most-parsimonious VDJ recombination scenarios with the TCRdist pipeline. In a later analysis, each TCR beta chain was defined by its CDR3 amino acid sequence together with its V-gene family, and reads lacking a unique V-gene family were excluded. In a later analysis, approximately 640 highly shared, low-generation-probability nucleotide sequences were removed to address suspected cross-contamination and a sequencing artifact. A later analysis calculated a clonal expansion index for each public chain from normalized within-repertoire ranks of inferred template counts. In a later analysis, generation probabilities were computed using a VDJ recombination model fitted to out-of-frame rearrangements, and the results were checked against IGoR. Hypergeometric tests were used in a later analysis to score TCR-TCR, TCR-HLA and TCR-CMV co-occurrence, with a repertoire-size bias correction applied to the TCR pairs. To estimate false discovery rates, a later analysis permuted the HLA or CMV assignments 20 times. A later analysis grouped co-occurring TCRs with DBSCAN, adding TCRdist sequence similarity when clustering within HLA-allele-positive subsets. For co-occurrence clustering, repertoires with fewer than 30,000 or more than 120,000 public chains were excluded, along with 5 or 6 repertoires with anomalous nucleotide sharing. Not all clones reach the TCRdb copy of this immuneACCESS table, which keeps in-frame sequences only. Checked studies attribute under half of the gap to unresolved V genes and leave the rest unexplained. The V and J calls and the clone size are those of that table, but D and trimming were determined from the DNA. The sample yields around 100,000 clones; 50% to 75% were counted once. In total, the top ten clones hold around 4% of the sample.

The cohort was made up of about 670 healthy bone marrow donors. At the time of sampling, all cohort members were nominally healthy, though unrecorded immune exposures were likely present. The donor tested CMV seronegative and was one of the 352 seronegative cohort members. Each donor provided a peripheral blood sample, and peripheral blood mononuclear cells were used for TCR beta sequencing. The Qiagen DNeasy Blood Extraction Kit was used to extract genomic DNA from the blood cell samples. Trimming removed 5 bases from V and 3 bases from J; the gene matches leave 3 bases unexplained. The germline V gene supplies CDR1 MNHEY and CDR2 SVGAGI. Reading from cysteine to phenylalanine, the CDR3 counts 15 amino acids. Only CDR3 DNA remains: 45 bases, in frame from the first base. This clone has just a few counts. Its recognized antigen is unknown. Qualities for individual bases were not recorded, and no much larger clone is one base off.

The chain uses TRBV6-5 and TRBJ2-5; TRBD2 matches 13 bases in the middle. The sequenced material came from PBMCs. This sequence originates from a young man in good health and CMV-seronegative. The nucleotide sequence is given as TGTGCCAGCAGTCCTGGGACTAGCGGGGAAGAGACCCAGTACTTC. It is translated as CASSPGTSGEETQYF.